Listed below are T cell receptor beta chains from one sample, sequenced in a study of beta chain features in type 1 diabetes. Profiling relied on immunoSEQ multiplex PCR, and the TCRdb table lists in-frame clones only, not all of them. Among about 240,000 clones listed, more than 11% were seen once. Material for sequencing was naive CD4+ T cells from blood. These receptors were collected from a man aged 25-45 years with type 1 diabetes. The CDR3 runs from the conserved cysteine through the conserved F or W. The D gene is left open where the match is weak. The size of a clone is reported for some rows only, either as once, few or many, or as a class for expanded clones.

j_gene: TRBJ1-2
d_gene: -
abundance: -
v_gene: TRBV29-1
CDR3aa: CSVVLVQGGYGYTF
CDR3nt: TGCAGCGTTGTGTTGGTACAGGGTGGCTATGGCTACACCTTC

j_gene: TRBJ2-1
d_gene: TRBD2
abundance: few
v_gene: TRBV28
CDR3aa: CASSPPGLAGGSEQFF
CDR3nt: TGTGCCAGCAGTCCACCCGGACTAGCGGGAGGGAGTGAGCAGTTCTTC

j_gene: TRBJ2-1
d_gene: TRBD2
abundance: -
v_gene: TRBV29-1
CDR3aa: CSVLGTSGGTYNEQFF
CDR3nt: TGCAGCGTCCTCGGGACTAGCGGGGGGACCTACAATGAGCAGTTCTTC

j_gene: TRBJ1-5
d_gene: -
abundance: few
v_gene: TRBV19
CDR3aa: CAMGEDQPQHF
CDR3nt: TGTGCCATGGGGGAGGATCAGCCCCAGCATTTT

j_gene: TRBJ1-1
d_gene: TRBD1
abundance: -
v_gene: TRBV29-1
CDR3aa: CSVTGVTEAFF
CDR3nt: TGCAGCGTTACAGGGGTTACTGAAGCTTTCTTT

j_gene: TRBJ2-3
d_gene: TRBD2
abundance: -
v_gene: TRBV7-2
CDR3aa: CATKAGGADTQYF
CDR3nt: TGTGCTACCAAAGCGGGGGGCGCAGATACGCAGTATTTT

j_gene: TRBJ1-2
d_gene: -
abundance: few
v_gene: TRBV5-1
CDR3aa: CASSSEGGYGYTF
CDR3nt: TGCGCCAGCAGCTCCGAAGGAGGCTATGGCTACACCTTC

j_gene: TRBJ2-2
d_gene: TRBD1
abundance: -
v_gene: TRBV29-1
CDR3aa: CSVGRGRNTGELFF
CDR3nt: TGCAGCGTTGGCAGGGGGCGGAACACCGGGGAGCTGTTTTTT

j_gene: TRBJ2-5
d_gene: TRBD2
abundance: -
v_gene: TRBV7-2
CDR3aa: CASSFVGGPGETQYF
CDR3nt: TGTGCCAGCAGCTTTGTGGGAGGGCCTGGGGAGACCCAGTACTTC

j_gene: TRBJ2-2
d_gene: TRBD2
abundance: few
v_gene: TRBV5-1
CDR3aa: CASRRESTGELFF
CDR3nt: TGCGCCAGCAGGCGGGAGTCCACCGGGGAGCTGTTTTTT

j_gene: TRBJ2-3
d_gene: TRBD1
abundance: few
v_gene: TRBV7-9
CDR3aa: CASSSDRGSTDTQYF
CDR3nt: TGTGCCAGCAGCTCAGACAGGGGTAGCACAGATACGCAGTATTTT

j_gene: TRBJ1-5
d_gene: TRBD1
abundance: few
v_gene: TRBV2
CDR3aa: CASGRDRGSNQPQHF
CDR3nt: TGTGCCAGCGGCCGGGACAGGGGGAGCAATCAGCCCCAGCATTTT

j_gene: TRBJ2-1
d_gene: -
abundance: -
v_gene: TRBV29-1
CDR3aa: CSTRNRPYNEQFF
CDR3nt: TGCAGCACCAGGAACAGACCCTACAATGAGCAGTTCTTC

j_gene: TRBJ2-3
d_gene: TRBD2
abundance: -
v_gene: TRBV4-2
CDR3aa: CASSQEGAGGITDTQYF
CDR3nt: TGTGCCAGCAGCCAAGAAGGAGCGGGGGGAATCACAGATACGCAGTATTTT

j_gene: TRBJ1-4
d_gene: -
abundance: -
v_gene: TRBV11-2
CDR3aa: CASSVQGMANEKLFF
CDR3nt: TGTGCCAGCAGCGTTCAGGGCATGGCTAATGAAAAACTGTTTTTT

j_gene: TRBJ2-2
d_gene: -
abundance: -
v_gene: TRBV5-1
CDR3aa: CASSSTGTTNTGELFF
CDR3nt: TGCGCCAGCAGCTCCACCGGGACAACGAACACCGGGGAGCTGTTTTTT

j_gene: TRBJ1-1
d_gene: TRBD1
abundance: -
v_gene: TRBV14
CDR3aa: CASSQGQGVNTEAFF
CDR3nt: TGTGCCAGCAGCCAGGGACAGGGCGTGAACACTGAAGCTTTCTTT

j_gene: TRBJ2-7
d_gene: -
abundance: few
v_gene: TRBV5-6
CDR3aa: CASSLDGSYEQYF
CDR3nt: TGTGCCAGCAGCTTGGACGGGAGCTACGAGCAGTACTTC